This TCR beta chain was identified in a study of cytomegalovirus exposure and HLA in healthy donors. CDR3 length: 17 amino acids. The V segment lost 7 bases and the J segment 4 bases; nucleotides outside the gene matches: 13. In germline, CDR1 is MDHEN, CDR2 SYDVKM. The PCR was carried out with 60 Vbeta primers and 13 Jbeta primers. Clones were read by immunoSEQ multiplex PCR, and TCRdb kept only the in-frame ones, dropping some. The sample has more than 110,000 clones; approximately 70% are singletons. This TCR was recovered from a woman aged 40 to 55 in good health and CMV-seronegative. V usage is TRBV28 and J usage is TRBJ1-5; TRBD1 matches 10 bases. What was sequenced was PBMCs. The DNA for the CDR3 is TGTGCCAGCAATTCCCTGGGACAGGGGAACGCAAATCAGCCCCAGCATTTT. Translated: CASNSLGQGNANQPQHF.